This T cell receptor (beta chain) came from a study of vaccination and CD4 T cells after COVID-19. Background on the study: Sampling post-COVID took place a median 101 days after diagnosis (range 35 to 161).

Treatment noted: roughly 10-day PBMC culture with coronavirus spike peptide pools or control peptides (ViraFEST assay). The Oncomine TCR Beta short-read assay sequenced DNA from cultured CD4+ T cells. TCRdb re-called the PCR reads through MiXCR, storing one row per CDR3 protein. The repertoire holds 15,000 to 20,000 distinct CDR3 sequences, with over 40% as singletons. This clonotype was detected only a few times. The antigen is undetermined. V was clipped by 5 bases and J by 6 bases, with 14 bases between them. The CDR3 runs 14 residues. Germline-derived CDR1 and CDR2 are ENHRY and SYGVKD. Findings and caveats of the study: Recorded median SARS-CoV-2-reactive clonotype numbers increased from about 20 to 38 without reaching significance.

The TCR was taken from a human donor who had recovered from COVID-19. V and J are TRBV10-3 and TRBJ1-5, with D perhaps TRBD1 (5 bases). Sample: CD4+ T cells from blood, cultured in vitro, taken after SARS-CoV-2 vaccination. The DNA of the CDR3 is TGTGCCATCAGTCGGGACCCTGCAAGTCAGCCCCAGCATTTT. Translating gives CAISRDPASQPQHF.